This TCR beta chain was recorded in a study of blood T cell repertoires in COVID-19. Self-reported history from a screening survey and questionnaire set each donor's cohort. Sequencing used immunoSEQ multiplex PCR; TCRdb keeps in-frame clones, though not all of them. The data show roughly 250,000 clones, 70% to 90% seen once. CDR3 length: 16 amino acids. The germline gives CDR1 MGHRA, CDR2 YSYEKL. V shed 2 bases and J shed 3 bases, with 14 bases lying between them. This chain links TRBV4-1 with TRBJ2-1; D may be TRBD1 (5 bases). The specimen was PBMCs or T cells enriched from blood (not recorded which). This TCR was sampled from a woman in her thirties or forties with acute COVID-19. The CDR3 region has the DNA TGCGCCAGCAGCCAATATGGGGCGGTGGGCTACAATGAGCAGTTCTTC. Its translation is CASSQYGAVGYNEQFF.